A selection of T cell receptor beta chains follows, all from one sample in a study of blood T cell repertoires in COVID-19. Clones were sequenced by immunoSEQ multiplex PCR, and TCRdb holds only the in-frame ones, with some missing. The data contain hundreds of thousands of clones, under 90% of them seen just once; the ten biggest clones take up approximately 10%. Material: peripheral blood. The receptor set was obtained from a woman in her thirties with COVID-19, enrolled during active disease. CDR3s include the opening cysteine and the closing phenylalanine or tryptophan. A D gene is named only where the DNA matches it firmly. The size of a clone is reported for some rows only, either as once, few or many, or as a class for expanded clones.

length	D	V	J	size	CDR3	DNA
19	TRBD2	TRBV11-2	TRBJ2-5	NA	CASSFAPQQRGGLQETQYF	TGTGCCAGCAGCTTCGCTCCCCAACAGCGGGGGGGCCTCCAAGAGACCCAGTACTTC
14	NA	TRBV19	TRBJ2-7	NA	CASSIVAGSYEQYF	TGTGCCAGTAGTATAGTTGCGGGGAGCTACGAGCAGTACTTC
12	NA	TRBV12-3/TRBV12-4	TRBJ1-4	NA	CASRRGREKLFF	TGTGCCAGCAGACGGGGTCGCGAAAAACTGTTTTTT
14	TRBD1	TRBV7-9	TRBJ1-1	once	CASSPNRGGTEAFF	TGTGCCAGCAGTCCGAACAGGGGAGGCACTGAAGCTTTCTTT
15	NA	TRBV21-1	TRBJ2-6	NA	CASSKASSGANVLTF	TGTGCCAGCAGCAAAGCCTCCTCTGGGGCCAACGTCCTGACTTTC
15	NA	TRBV28	TRBJ1-1	NA	CASSPPPGLNTEAFF	TGTGCCAGCAGTCCCCCACCGGGATTGAACACTGAAGCTTTCTTT
13	NA	TRBV19	TRBJ1-5	NA	CASSFSGTRPQHF	TGTGCCAGTAGTTTTTCAGGTACTAGGCCCCAGCATTTT
13	NA	TRBV27	TRBJ1-6	once	CASSFGGNSPLHF	TGTGCCAGCAGTTTTGGAGGGAATTCACCCCTCCACTTT
15	NA	TRBV3-1/TRBV3-2	TRBJ2-1	NA	CASSPPGLSYNEQFF	TGTGCCAGCAGCCCGCCGGGACTCTCCTACAATGAGCAGTTCTTC
14	TRBD2	TRBV6-5	TRBJ2-3	NA	CASSLERGTDTQYF	TGTGCCAGCAGTCTTGAGCGGGGGACAGATACGCAGTATTTT
15	NA	TRBV28	TRBJ1-1	NA	CASRPPQGGDTEAFF	TGTGCCAGCAGACCACCTCAGGGAGGGGACACTGAAGCTTTCTTT
14	NA	TRBV7-9	TRBJ2-1	few	CALGLIRSYNEQFF	TGTGCCCTGGGGCTGATTCGCTCCTACAATGAGCAGTTCTTC
12	NA	TRBV6-6	TRBJ1-2	NA	CASSPDTYGYTF	TGTGCCAGCAGCCCTGACACCTATGGCTACACCTTC
14	TRBD1	TRBV29-1	TRBJ1-1	NA	CSVGTGQMNTEAFF	TGCAGCGTTGGGACAGGGCAGATGAACACTGAAGCTTTCTTT
17	NA	TRBV21-1	TRBJ1-2	NA	CASSKIAACDGNYGYTF	TGTGCCAGCAGCAAAATTGCTGCTTGCGACGGGAACTATGGCTACACCTTC
12	NA	TRBV12-3/TRBV12-4	TRBJ1-4	NA	CASSGDNQKLFF	TGTGCCAGCAGCGGGGACAATCAAAAACTGTTTTTT
19	TRBD1	TRBV15	TRBJ1-2	NA	CATSRAPPPRQGTLYGYTF	TGTGCCACCAGCAGAGCGCCCCCTCCTCGACAGGGGACCCTCTATGGCTACACCTTC
16	TRBD2	TRBV3-1/TRBV3-2	TRBJ2-1	NA	CASSQRSAGGYNEQFF	TGTGCCAGCAGCCAACGGTCAGCGGGGGGCTACAATGAGCAGTTCTTC
15	NA	TRBV12-2	TRBJ2-5	NA	CASRLETGGQETQYF	TGTGCAAGTCGCTTAGAAACTGGGGGGCAAGAGACCCAGTACTTC
19	TRBD1	TRBV5-5	TRBJ1-2	NA	CASSLRPGQGGGLVHGYTF	TGTGCCAGCAGCTTGCGTCCGGGACAGGGAGGGGGATTAGTTCATGGCTACACCTTC
15	NA	TRBV5-1	TRBJ2-5	NA	CASSLGPRAGETQYF	TGCGCCAGCAGCTTGGGTCCCAGGGCTGGAGAGACCCAGTACTTC
13	NA	TRBV12-3/TRBV12-4	TRBJ2-1	NA	CASSLRQGNEQFF	TGTGCCAGCAGTTTAAGGCAGGGGAATGAGCAGTTCTTC
14	TRBD2	TRBV6-5	TRBJ2-5	NA	CASSPGLDWETQYF	TGTGCCAGCAGCCCCGGACTAGATTGGGAGACCCAGTACTTC
12	NA	TRBV3-1/TRBV3-2	TRBJ2-3	NA	CASSYPPGTQYF	TGTGCCAGCAGCTACCCCCCGGGTACGCAGTATTTT
14	NA	TRBV2	TRBJ2-5	NA	CASSGLRGGETQYF	TGTGCCAGCAGTGGGTTAAGGGGGGGAGAGACCCAGTACTTC
16	TRBD1	TRBV19	TRBJ1-5	few	CASSIEGTGPNQPQHF	TGTGCCAGTAGTATAGAGGGGACAGGCCCCAATCAGCCCCAGCATTTT
13	NA	TRBV20-1	TRBJ2-7	NA	CSASAGEAYEQYF	TGCAGTGCTAGTGCCGGGGAAGCCTACGAGCAGTACTTC
12	NA	TRBV27	TRBJ2-5	NA	CASRGVGETQYF	TGTGCCAGCAGGGGAGTGGGAGAGACCCAGTACTTC
16	NA	TRBV4-1	TRBJ2-7	NA	CASSQESPQPNYEQYF	TGCGCCAGCAGCCAAGAAAGTCCACAGCCGAACTACGAGCAGTACTTC
16	NA	TRBV19	TRBJ1-1	NA	CASTTFDQGGNTEAFF	TGTGCCAGTACAACCTTTGACCAGGGCGGGAACACTGAAGCTTTCTTT
14	NA	TRBV28	TRBJ1-3	NA	CASSPRGPGNTIYF	TGTGCCAGCAGTCCCAGGGGTCCTGGAAACACCATATATTTT
14	NA	TRBV5-1	TRBJ2-1	NA	CASSLPGNGNEQFF	TGCGCCAGCAGCCTACCCGGGAACGGCAATGAGCAGTTCTTC
12	NA	TRBV19	TRBJ1-3	NA	CASILSPYTIYF	TGTGCCAGTATCCTGTCTCCTTACACCATATATTTT
14	NA	TRBV5-4	TRBJ2-3	NA	CASTAGESTDTQYF	TGTGCCAGCACAGCCGGGGAATCTACAGATACGCAGTATTTT
12	NA	TRBV10-3	TRBJ1-6	NA	CAISGGYSPLHF	TGTGCCATCAGCGGAGGCTATTCACCCCTCCACTTT
14	NA	TRBV6-5	TRBJ1-2	NA	CASSYGGVNYGYTF	TGTGCCAGCAGTTACGGTGGAGTTAACTATGGCTACACCTTC
15	TRBD1	TRBV28	TRBJ1-5	NA	CASSSGQGASQPQHF	TGTGCCAGCAGTTCCGGACAGGGGGCGAGCCAGCCCCAGCATTTT
12	NA	TRBV3-1/TRBV3-2	TRBJ2-5	NA	CATLGYQETQYF	TGTGCCACCCTGGGCTACCAAGAGACCCAGTACTTC
16	NA	TRBV4-2	TRBJ2-3	NA	CASSHRKGQAGETQYF	TGTGCCAGCAGCCACAGAAAGGGGCAGGCAGGGGAAACGCAGTATTTT
11	NA	TRBV29-1	TRBJ2-7	NA	CSVGNAYEQYF	TGCAGCGTCGGGAACGCCTACGAGCAGTACTTC
13	NA	TRBV5-8	TRBJ1-2	NA	CASTRSEPRGYTF	TGTGCCAGCACCAGGTCCGAGCCCCGTGGCTACACCTTC
13	NA	TRBV19	TRBJ1-1	once	CASSKGGVTEAFF	TGTGCCAGTAGTAAAGGGGGGGTCACTGAAGCTTTCTTT
13	TRBD2	TRBV4-1	TRBJ2-7	NA	CASSLAGEYEQYF	TGCGCCAGCAGCCTAGCGGGGGAATACGAGCAGTACTTC
20	NA	TRBV11-3	TRBJ1-3	NA	CASSLVGFSAGLNSGNTIYF	TGTGCCAGCAGCTTAGTGGGTTTCTCGGCAGGGCTAAACTCTGGAAACACCATATATTTT
14	NA	TRBV6-5	TRBJ1-4	NA	CASSYSGRNEKLFF	TGTGCCAGCAGTTACTCGGGCAGGAATGAAAAACTGTTTTTT
16	NA	TRBV19	TRBJ1-1	NA	CASKRAGRGGNTEAFF	TGTGCCAGTAAGAGGGCAGGCCGAGGGGGGAACACTGAAGCTTTCTTT
16	TRBD2	TRBV7-9	TRBJ2-1	NA	CASSLSSGENYNEQFF	TGTGCCAGCAGCTTGTCTAGCGGGGAAAACTACAATGAGCAGTTCTTC
13	TRBD2	TRBV6-6	TRBJ2-7	NA	CASRTGTSDEQYF	TGTGCCAGCAGAACCGGGACTAGCGACGAGCAGTACTTC
20	NA	TRBV6-1	TRBJ1-5	NA	CASSGAGEWFEEDSNQPQHF	TGTGCCAGCAGTGGCGCTGGGGAGTGGTTCGAGGAAGATAGCAATCAGCCCCAGCATTTT
14	NA	TRBV27	TRBJ2-7	NA	CASSLRVASYEQYF	TGTGCCAGCAGTCTCCGGGTCGCCTCCTACGAGCAGTACTTC
14	NA	TRBV9	TRBJ1-1	NA	CASSSRAGGTEAFF	TGTGCCAGCAGCAGCCGGGCCGGGGGGACTGAAGCTTTCTTT
13	TRBD1	TRBV30	TRBJ1-1	NA	CAWKGTGLLGAFF	TGTGCCTGGAAGGGGACAGGTCTTTTGGGAGCTTTCTTT
15	TRBD1	TRBV2	TRBJ1-1	NA	CASREHRTGGTEAFF	TGTGCCAGCAGAGAACACCGGACAGGGGGCACTGAAGCTTTCTTT
15	NA	TRBV19	TRBJ1-1	NA	CASSIAGGTSTEAFF	TGTGCCAGTAGTATAGCGGGAGGGACGAGCACTGAAGCTTTCTTT
16	NA	TRBV27	TRBJ2-3	NA	CASSLSSPSSGATQYF	TGTGCCAGCAGTTTATCGAGCCCTTCCTCAGGGGCTACGCAGTATTTT
12	NA	TRBV6-5	TRBJ2-7	NA	CASSYSSYEQYF	TGTGCCAGCAGTTACTCGAGCTACGAGCAGTACTTC
13	NA	TRBV18	TRBJ1-1	NA	CASSRDTRLEAFF	TGTGCCAGCTCACGGGACACCCGTTTAGAAGCTTTCTTT
13	NA	TRBV12-3/TRBV12-4	TRBJ2-6	NA	CATSYSGANVLTF	TGTGCCACCTCCTATTCTGGGGCCAACGTCCTGACTTTC
13	TRBD1	TRBV30	TRBJ2-2	NA	CACGQGHTGELFF	TGTGCCTGCGGACAGGGCCACACCGGGGAGCTGTTTTTT
12	NA	TRBV13	TRBJ1-3	NA	CASSSPGNTIYF	TGTGCCAGCAGCTCCCCGGGAAACACCATATATTTT